The 31 T cell receptor beta chains presented below share a single source sample, sequenced in a study of blood T cell repertoires in COVID-19. Method: immunoSEQ multiplex PCR; TCRdb's copy keeps in-frame clones and lacks some. There are about 220,000 clones in the sample; 86% occur only once, and about 2% lies in the top ten. The specimen was peripheral blood. The origin of the receptors is a man between 25 and 39 years old who had recovered from COVID-19.

This clone occurred a few times. The chain has TRBV5-1 and TRBJ2-7; 7 positions match TRBD2. The CDR3 has 13 residues. CDR1 SGHRS and CDR2 YFSETQ come from the germline V gene. After removal of 0 bases from V and 3 bases from J, the junction contained 0 bases not matched to a gene. The CDR3, as DNA: TGCGCCAGCAGCTTGGGCGGGGGCTACGAGCAGTACTTC. Translation gives CASSLGGGYEQYF.

The J gene is TRBJ1-5, the V gene TRBV28; the match to TRBD1 covers 7 bases. The CDR3 sequence is 15 residues long. CDR1 and CDR2 (germline): MDHEN, SYDVKM. Trimming at V came to 8 bases and at J to 5 bases, leaving 12 bases not matched to a gene. CDR3 loop: CASEGTRRGYQPQHF. The CDR3, as DNA: TGTGCCAGCGAAGGGACCCGCAGGGGGTATCAGCCCCAGCATTTT.

The V call is TRBV6-5, the J call TRBJ2-1, with 7 bases identical to TRBD1. Germline V CDR1 and CDR2: MNHEY, SVGAGI. The CDR3 loop spans 16 amino acids. Unmatched junction bases numbered 4, after V lost 0 bases and J lost 2 bases. As DNA, the CDR3 is TGTGCCAGCAGTTACTCGAACAGGGGACCCTACAATGAGCAGTTCTTC. Translating it yields CASSYSNRGPYNEQFF.

The gene calls are TRBV5-1 and TRBJ2-2; D perhaps matches TRBD2 (5 bases). The length of the CDR3 is 12 residues. Deletions cut 3 bases from V and 6 bases from J, with 6 bases between. Germline V gene lookup returns CDR1 SGHRS and CDR2 YFSETQ. For the CDR3, the DNA is TGCGCCAGCAGCTACGGGGCCGGGGAGCTGTTTTTT. This gives the protein CASSYGAGELFF.

V usage is TRBV6-5 and J usage is TRBJ1-1, with D uncertain. This CDR3 is 13 amino acids long. Germline CDR1 MNHEY, CDR2 SVGAGI. Trimming left V 7 bases short and J 0 bases short, with 9 bases between. CDR3 loop: CASNTDLNTEAFF. The CDR3 DNA follows: TGTGCCAGCAATACGGACTTGAACACTGAAGCTTTCTTT.

In nucleotides, the CDR3 is TGCGCCAGCAGCCAAGAGGTTTGGGGAAGCGGTGAAAAACTGTTTTTT. Its translation: CASSQEVWGSGEKLFF. J is TRBJ1-4 and V is TRBV4-1; D ambiguous. Trimming cost V 0 bases and J 7 bases, with 15 bases left between them. The germline CDR1 and CDR2 sequences are MGHRA and YSYEKL. The CDR3 runs 16 residues.

V gene TRBV6-5 combines with J gene TRBJ2-1; TRBD2 might be the D (5 bases). V was cut by 8 bases and J by 1 base, with 12 bases left in between. CDR3 length: 14 residues. In germline, CDR1 is MNHEY, CDR2 SVGAGI. CDR3: CASRDPGSYNEQFF. The CDR3 DNA sequence: TGTGCCAGCCGAGACCCGGGATCCTACAATGAGCAGTTCTTC.

V is TRBV29-1 and J is TRBJ2-7; D perhaps matches TRBD2 (5 bases). The germline V and J ends were trimmed by 5 bases and 3 bases, with 14 bases remaining between them. Germline V gene data show CDR1 as SQVTM and CDR2 as ANQGSEA. This CDR3 comprises 13 residues. The CDR3 region is CSVLWTLSYEQYF. The CDR3 bases are TGCAGCGTTTTATGGACTTTAAGCTACGAGCAGTACTTC.

The J gene is TRBJ2-5, the V gene TRBV7-7; weak D call: TRBD1 (6 bases). Germline values: CDR1 SSHAT, CDR2 FNYEAQ (reference sequence). Between the trimmed V and J ends, which lost 4 bases and 3 bases, there was a span of 15 bases. The CDR3 runs 15 residues. CDR3 DNA sequence: TGTGCCAGCAGCTCCCGATCGGACAGTAAAGAGACCCAGTACTTC. Its translation is CASSSRSDSKETQYF.

The chain carries TRBV6-2 or TRBV6-3 and TRBJ1-4; TRBD1 is a possible D gene (5 bases). Germline V CDR1 and CDR2: MNHEY, SVGEGT. The CDR3 consists of 17 residues. The V end lost 6 bases, the J end lost 5 bases, and 22 bases lay between the germline ends. The DNA for the CDR3 is TGTGCCAGCAGCACAAGCGGGGGACGAGGAGCGAATGAAAAACTGTTTTTT. Its translation: CASSTSGGRGANEKLFF.

This clone appeared once. This chain connects TRBV2 to TRBJ2-3, with TRBD1 matching 7 bases. The germline CDR1 and CDR2 sequences are SNHLY and FYNNEI. The CDR3 runs to 14 residues. The J segment lost 2 bases and the V segment lost 4 bases, leaving 3 bases of the junction unmatched. The CDR3 loop reads CASSVQGSTDTQYF. CDR3 coding DNA: TGTGCCAGCAGTGTACAGGGGTCCACAGATACGCAGTATTTT.

Only one count was recorded for this clone. The V call is TRBV18, the J call TRBJ1-2; TRBD1 is a possible D gene (6 bases). With 3 bases removed from V and 0 bases from J, the gap between germline ends came to 8 bases. The germline V gene has CDR1 KGHSH and CDR2 LQKENI. The CDR3 has 14 residues. The CDR3 DNA sequence: TGTGCCAGCTCACCGACAGGAGCTAACTATGGCTACACCTTC. Protein sequence: CASSPTGANYGYTF.

The chain carries TRBV19 and TRBJ2-3; maybe TRBD2 (7 bases). Germline V gives CDR1 LNHDA, CDR2 SQIVND (reference sequence). The CDR3 spans 14 residues. The V end was cut by 5 bases, the J end by 2 bases, with 11 bases between. The CDR3 is CASSGGGTTDTQYF. In DNA form, the CDR3 reads TGTGCCAGTAGTGGGGGGGGCACCACAGATACGCAGTATTTT.

Concerning this clone: At the DNA level, this CDR3 is encoded by other sequences in the same sample as well. The chain recombines TRBV19 with TRBJ1-5; the match to TRBD1 covers 9 bases. The length of the CDR3 is 15 residues. Germline loops: CDR1 LNHDA, CDR2 SQIVND (reference sequence). The V and J ends lost 5 bases and 1 base, in that order; junction bases with no gene match: 3. CDR3 amino acids: CASSRDRESNQPQHF. The CDR3 DNA follows: TGTGCCAGTAGTCGGGACAGGGAGAGCAATCAGCCCCAGCATTTT.

The J gene is TRBJ1-5, the V gene TRBV10-1; the match to TRBD1 covers 8 bases. V was pared by 3 bases and J by 5 bases, with 12 bases of the junction left unmatched. Germline V gives CDR1 WNHNN, CDR2 SYGVQD (reference sequence). The CDR3 covers 17 residues. The CDR3 loop is CASSDSGRTGRHQPQHF. DNA of the CDR3: TGCGCCAGCAGTGATTCCGGTAGGACAGGGAGGCATCAGCCCCAGCATTTT.

The chain links TRBV5-4 to TRBJ1-1; TRBD1 might be the D (5 bases). Germline V CDR1 and CDR2: SGHNT, YYREEE (reference sequence). The V end was cut by 5 bases, the J end by 0 bases, with 17 bases between. CDR3 length equals 16 residues. CDR3 sequence: CASSRGFRGLNTEAFF. The CDR3 DNA follows: TGTGCCAGCAGTCGGGGGTTCCGGGGGTTGAACACTGAAGCTTTCTTT. Supplemented by reference TRBV5-4 and TRBJ1-1, the full variable domain reads ETGVTQSPTHLIKTRGQQVTLRCSSQSGHNTVSWYQQALGQGPQFIFQYYREEENGRGNFPPRFSGLQFPNYSSELNVNALELDDSALYLCASSRGFRGLNTEAFFGQGTRLTVV.

This clone was seen only a few times. J is TRBJ1-1 and V is TRBV2; the D is unclear. This CDR3 has 13 residues. Germline loops: CDR1 SNHLY, CDR2 FYNNEI. V gave up 6 bases and J gave up 0 bases, with 8 bases separating them. This chain's CDR3 is CASRPQMNTEAFF. The CDR3 coding sequence is TGTGCCAGCAGACCTCAGATGAACACTGAAGCTTTCTTT. The entire variable domain, with the rest obtained from reference TRBV2 and TRBJ1-1, is as follows: EPEVTQTPSHQVTQMGQEVILRCVPISNHLYFYWYRQILGQKVEFLVSFYNNEISEKSEIFDDQFSVERPDGSNFTLKIRSTKLEDSAMYFCASRPQMNTEAFFGQGTRLTVV.

V is TRBV29-1 and J is TRBJ1-2; TRBD1 aligns across 9 bases. From germline, CDR1 is SQVTM and CDR2 ANQGSEA. After removal of 8 bases from V and 3 bases from J, the junction contained 7 bases not matched to a gene. The CDR3 length is 13 residues. CDR3: CSQTGGDDYGYTF. For the CDR3, the DNA is TGCAGCCAAACAGGGGGCGACGACTATGGCTACACCTTC.

The genes are TRBV5-1 and TRBJ2-3, with 9 positions matching TRBD1. CDR3 length: 16 amino acids. Unmatched junction bases numbered 8, after V lost 4 bases and J lost 2 bases. Germline CDR1 reads SGHRS; CDR2 reads YFSETQ. CDR3 protein: CASSPYRDRDTDTQYF. The CDR3 region has the DNA TGCGCCAGCAGCCCGTACCGGGACAGGGACACAGATACGCAGTATTTT.

The chain couples TRBV5-1 to TRBJ1-1, with TRBD1 matching 8 bases. Trimming at V came to 3 bases and at J to 2 bases, leaving 12 bases not matched to a gene. Germline CDR1 is SGHRS and CDR2 is YFSETQ. This CDR3 is built from 17 residues. The CDR3 region is CASSWTSSTGANTEAFF. The CDR3, as DNA: TGCGCCAGCAGCTGGACCTCGTCGACAGGGGCTAACACTGAAGCTTTCTTT.

The chain joins TRBV7-9 to TRBJ2-2, with D perhaps TRBD1 (5 bases). Trimming stripped 1 base from V and 1 base from J, with 13 bases between. The CDR3 extends over 17 amino acids. The germline V gene has CDR1 SEHNR and CDR2 FQNEAQ (reference sequence). Here the CDR3 reads CASSLGGPTENTGELFF. The CDR3 region has the DNA TGTGCCAGCAGCTTAGGGGGTCCGACAGAGAACACCGGGGAGCTGTTTTTT.

This clone was seen only a few times. The chain is built from TRBV6-5 and TRBJ2-7; the match to TRBD1 covers 9 bases. This CDR3 has 15 residues. V shed 5 bases, J shed 7 bases, and the junction held 12 bases outside the gene matches. Germline V CDR1 and CDR2: MNHEY, SVGAGI. The CDR3 DNA reads TGTGCCAGCAGTACCGCGGGACAGGGCGTTCGGGAGCAGTACTTC. Protein product: CASSTAGQGVREQYF.

The V call is TRBV4-1, the J call TRBJ1-6, with 9 bases aligning to TRBD1. Germline lookup yields CDR1 MGHRA and CDR2 YSYEKL. The V and J ends lost 3 bases and 10 bases, in that order; junction bases with no gene match: 4. The CDR3 is 14 amino acids. The CDR3 reads CASSQDRGWSPLHF. DNA for the CDR3: TGCGCCAGCAGCCAGGACAGGGGCTGGTCACCCCTCCACTTT.

The rearrangement uses TRBV11-1 and TRBJ1-4, with 7 bases lining up with TRBD1. The CDR3 runs to 14 residues. The germline V gene has CDR1 SGHAT and CDR2 FQDESV (reference sequence). Germline trimming cut 5 bases from V and 2 bases from J; bases unmatched to any gene: 2. CDR3 sequence reads: CASSEGQTNEKLFF. CDR3 sequence (DNA): TGTGCCAGCAGCGAGGGACAGACTAATGAAAAACTGTTTTTT.

The rearrangement joins TRBV5-1 to TRBJ2-3, with no clear D. Germline CDR1 reads SGHRS; CDR2 reads YFSETQ. The CDR3 runs to 12 residues. With 4 bases removed from V and 4 bases from J, the gap between germline ends came to 7 bases. Written as DNA, the CDR3 is TGCGCCAGCAGCCTCCGTTCAGATACGCAGTATTTT. This gives the protein CASSLRSDTQYF.

The V call is TRBV27, the J call TRBJ1-3, with D tentatively TRBD1 (5 bases). This CDR3 comprises 14 residues. Germline CDR1 MNHEY, CDR2 SMNVEV (reference sequence). Trimming left V 7 bases short and J 0 bases short, with 10 bases between. CDR3 nucleotides: TGTGCCAGCACCTCGACAGTCTCTGGAAACACCATATATTTT. It specifies CASTSTVSGNTIYF.

This chain joins TRBV7-6 and TRBJ1-6, with D uncertain. Germline CDR1 and CDR2: SGHVS and FNYEAQ. Trimming removed 7 bases from V and 5 bases from J, with 12 bases in between. The CDR3 length is 14 residues. In DNA form, the CDR3 reads TGTGCCAGCACTAAACTAAGTGATAATTCACCCCTCCACTTT. Its translation is CASTKLSDNSPLHF.

V and J are TRBV5-4 and TRBJ2-3; D perhaps matches TRBD1 (5 bases). Trimming took off 0 bases at V and 3 bases at J, with 5 bases between the two ends. The CDR3 length is 13 residues. Looked up from germline, CDR1 is SGHNT and CDR2 is YYREEE (reference sequence). For the CDR3, the DNA is TGTGCCAGCAGCTTGGAGGGGACAGATACGCAGTATTTT. The encoded protein is CASSLEGTDTQYF.

The rearrangement joins TRBV6-5 to TRBJ1-1; 7 positions match TRBD1. Losses at the gene ends were 0 bases for V and 7 bases for J; bases not matched to a gene: 8. CDR3 length equals 15 residues. Germline V gives CDR1 MNHEY, CDR2 SVGAGI. The chain's CDR3 is CASSYSGGRGIEAFF. The CDR3 nucleotides read TGTGCCAGCAGTTACTCCGGGGGCAGGGGGATTGAAGCTTTCTTT.

The genes are TRBV4-3 and TRBJ1-1; D may be TRBD1 (6 bases). CDR1 is LGHNA, CDR2 YSLEER, per germline. This CDR3 has 15 amino acids. V lost 1 base and J 11 bases, leaving 20 bases between the germline ends. The CDR3 sequence: CASSQGTTTGNEAFF. In DNA form, the CDR3 reads TGCGCCAGCAGCCAAGGAACAACGACAGGTAATGAGGCTTTCTTT.

V is TRBV6-5 and J is TRBJ1-4; D unresolved. This CDR3 contains 15 residues. Germline CDR1 is MNHEY and CDR2 is SVGAGI. V lost 6 bases and J 5 bases, leaving 16 bases between the germline ends. This chain's CDR3 is CASSARWGGNEKLFF. The CDR3 DNA follows: TGTGCCAGCAGCGCCCGATGGGGAGGGAATGAAAAACTGTTTTTT.